The clone carrying this T cell receptor (beta chain) was seen a handful of times. The sample comes from a study of T cells after yellow fever vaccination. The V gene lost 4 bases and the J gene lost 0 bases, with 4 bases spanning the gap. This CDR3 region has 13 residues. Germline V CDR1 and CDR2: SGHTA, FQGNSA. Each CDR3 protein is one row after TCRdb ran MiXCR on the 5' RACE reads. The repertoire holds about 350,000 distinct CDR3 sequences, with roughly 4% as singletons. The sequencing here drew on PBMCs, taken 5 days after the yellow fever booster vaccination. This clonotype was obtained from a man aged 18-30 years who received the YFV17D yellow fever vaccine. This chain connects TRBV7-2 to TRBJ1-5; D gene uncertain. The CDR3 sequence is CASSWASNQPQHF. Here the CDR3 DNA reads TGTGCCAGCAGCTGGGCTAGCAATCAGCCCCAGCATTTT.